This is a list of T cell receptor beta chains from one sample in a study of T cells in Graves' hyperthyroidism and ophthalmopathy. One entry per CDR3 protein, called by TCRdb with MiXCR from the multiplex PCR reads. The table records about 690,000 distinct CDR3 sequences, 17% of them present only once. The sample taken for sequencing was blood. The receptor set was obtained from a man aged 45 to 65 with Graves' hyperthyroidism. Both conserved end residues are trimmed from each CDR3.

v_gene	j_gene	CDR3aa
TRBV29-1	TRBJ1-1	SVDRESSEAF
TRBV6-2/TRBV6-3	TRBJ2-6	ATSAGTGANVLT
TRBV2	TRBJ2-7	ASSEGWLAGSYEQY
TRBV5-1	TRBJ2-1	ASSSSTTEQF
TRBV7-3	TRBJ2-3	ASRKTYTDTQY
TRBV2	TRBJ2-1	ASSETRWGSGRKNEQF
TRBV12-3/TRBV12-4	TRBJ1-2	ASSWGQNYGYT
TRBV5-1	TRBJ2-5	ASSPRGYIQETQY
TRBV27	TRBJ2-2	ASSSEGAGELF
TRBV2	TRBJ2-7	ASSEVGGTGVYEQY
TRBV7-8	TRBJ2-2	ASSPAGSVRLNTGELF
TRBV27	TRBJ2-2	ASSLNFNTGELF
TRBV19	TRBJ2-1	ASSPLAGEFYNEQF
TRBV28	TRBJ1-1	ASSLPGTEAF
TRBV2	TRBJ2-1	ASSDRGSRAASKELSNEQF
TRBV27	TRBJ2-3	ASSFYPGLSWADTQY
TRBV28	TRBJ2-3	ASVGSTDTQY